This T cell receptor beta chain was profiled in a study of T cell responses to AZD1222 COVID-19 vaccine. CDR3 length: 11 residues. Trimming removed 4 bases at V and 7 bases at J, with 4 bases between. Clones were sequenced by immunoSEQ multiplex PCR, and TCRdb holds only the in-frame ones, with some missing. The repertoire has around 120,000 clones, roughly 89% of them found once; the top ten carry 4.4%. Specimen: peripheral blood, collected on day 0 of AZD1222 vaccination. The V and J genes are TRBV12-3 or TRBV12-4 and TRBJ1-4; no clear D. This sequence was found in an adult in good health. The CDR3: CASSSGEKLFF. The CDR3, as DNA: TGTGCCAGCAGTTCAGGTGAAAAACTGTTTTTT.